The T cell receptor (beta chain) described here comes from a study of CD8 T cells in Susac syndrome. General study findings and limits: A relatively small number of individuals underwent TCR sequencing and HLA analysis.

Random hexamers primed reverse transcription of roughly 0.5 to 1 ug RNA. From the immunoSEQ multiplex PCR reads, TCRdb called clonotypes with MiXCR, one entry per CDR3 protein. Of under 200,000 distinct CDR3 sequences in the sample, roughly 95% are singletons; the top ten hold 0.098%. Sequencing of TCR beta was performed on blood CD8+ and CD4+ T cells. In contrast to the negatively isolated CD8+ and CD4+ T cells, TEMRA cells were FACS-enriched. Regarding this clonotype: Its antigen remains unidentified.

V was cut by 6 bases and J by 7 bases, with 18 bases left in between. The CDR3 spans 14 residues. The rearrangement joins TRBV12-3 or TRBV12-4 to TRBJ1-2, with D tentatively TRBD1 (6 bases). The sequenced sample consisted of CD4+ T cells from PBMCs. The sequence was obtained from a human donor with Susac syndrome. CDR3 DNA: TGTGCCAGCAGCCGGATCAGGGGCTCTTTTGGCTACACCTTC. It codes for CASSRIRGSFGYTF.